This TCR beta chain was retrieved from a study of cytomegalovirus exposure and HLA in healthy donors. Whole-study context: A prior study identified over 100 million unique TCR beta sequences from 200 million or so T cells.

A remark on this clone: What it recognizes is unknown.

It was healthy bone marrow donors who served as donors. CDR1 SGHRS and CDR2 YFSETQ come from the germline V gene. The V and J ends lost 0 bases and 2 bases respectively, with 12 bases between them. This CDR3 is 16 amino acids long. Study-level results: Cytomegalovirus association was assigned to approximately 160 TCR beta chains.

With 60 Vbeta and 13 Jbeta primers, the PCR was carried out. As handled by the study authors: It was a later analysis that counted 83 million or so unique TCR beta chains, of which roughly 10 million were shared. Sequencing was performed with immunoSEQ multiplex PCR; in TCRdb, only in-frame clones are kept and a portion is missing. That table is the source of V, J and clone size, and D and trimming were worked out from the DNA. The data contain about 140,000 clones, approximately 80% of them singletons. V gene TRBV5-1 combines with J gene TRBJ1-5, with D tentatively TRBD1 (6 bases). The TCR sequence derives from a woman aged 45-65 years in good health and CMV-seronegative. The sample was PBMCs. CDR3 protein: CASSLEGGAGNQPQHF. The CDR3 DNA sequence: TGCGCCAGCAGCTTGGAAGGGGGGGCTGGCAATCAGCCCCAGCATTTT. The full variable domain, its missing parts supplied by reference TRBV5-1 and TRBJ1-5, is KAGVTQTPRYLIKTRGQQVTLSCSPISGHRSVSWYQQTPGQGLQFLFEYFSETQRNKGNFPGRFSGRQFSNSRSEMNVSTLELGDSALYLCASSLEGGAGNQPQHFGDGTRLSIL.